These 26 T cell receptor beta chains came from one sample sequenced in a study of blood T cell repertoires in COVID-19. The assay was immunoSEQ multiplex PCR, and TCRdb's table has in-frame clones only and misses some. The sample includes about 350,000 clones, approximately 89% of them seen just once. The specimen sequenced was PBMCs or T cells enriched from blood (not recorded which). These receptor sequences come from a woman aged 30 to 39 who had recovered from COVID-19.

The rearrangement joins TRBV5-1 to TRBJ1-1; no reliable D call. Germline V gene data show CDR1 as SGHRS and CDR2 as YFSETQ. Trimming cost V 5 bases and J 3 bases, with 11 bases left between them. CDR3 length: 13 residues. The CDR3 reads CASSIRDHTEAFF. CDR3 nucleotides: TGCGCCAGCAGTATTCGGGATCACACTGAAGCTTTCTTT.

The chain uses TRBV28 and TRBJ1-1; D possibly corresponds to TRBD1 (5 bases). Germline V lookup: CDR1 MDHEN, CDR2 SYDVKM. The CDR3 is made up of 15 amino acids. Deletions cut 5 bases from V and 0 bases from J, with 13 bases between. CDR3 in DNA: TGTGCCAGCAGTCGCGGGACGGTAATGAACACTGAAGCTTTCTTT. This encodes CASSRGTVMNTEAFF.

CDR3 bases: TGTGCCAGCAGCCAAGATCAGGTGCCCTTTAGGAACACCGGGGAGCTGTTTTTT. Its translation: CASSQDQVPFRNTGELFF. This chain joins TRBV14 and TRBJ2-2, with D unclear. V was pared by 0 bases and J by 1 base, with 15 bases between. Germline assignment: CDR1 SGHDN and CDR2 FVKESK. The CDR3 loop spans 18 amino acids.

This rearrangement joins TRBV10-1 to TRBJ2-7; the D gene is possibly TRBD2 (6 bases). Trimming took off 3 bases at V and 4 bases at J, with 19 bases between the two ends. Looked up from germline, CDR1 is WNHNN and CDR2 is SYGVQD (reference sequence). The CDR3 is made up of 16 amino acids. CDR3 in DNA: TGCGCCAGCAGTGAAGGGACTGGCCTGATTAGGTACGAGCAGTACTTC. It encodes CASSEGTGLIRYEQYF.

The chain combines TRBV29-1 with TRBJ2-7; 7 positions agree with TRBD2. The CDR3 is made up of 13 amino acids. J gave up 4 bases and V 4 bases, and 7 bases lay outside the gene matches. The germline V gene encodes CDR1 SQVTM and CDR2 ANQGSEA. The CDR3 DNA reads TGCAGCGTTGGGATCGGGGGGAGGTACGAGCAGTACTTC. Translated: CSVGIGGRYEQYF.

This chain joins TRBV6-5 and TRBJ2-7; TRBD2 might be the D (5 bases). V was shortened by 6 bases and J by 0 bases, with 12 bases between the two germline ends. Per the germline V gene, CDR1 is MNHEY and CDR2 is SVGAGI. The CDR3 spans 14 residues. The CDR3: CASRQTGSSYEQYF. The CDR3 nucleotides are TGTGCCAGCAGACAGACGGGAAGCTCCTACGAGCAGTACTTC.

This clone occurred once. Here the CDR3 DNA reads TGCAGCGTCCTGAGACAGGGGGCGAACACTGAAGCTTTCTTT. Amino acid sequence: CSVLRQGANTEAFF. The J gene is TRBJ1-1, the V gene TRBV29-1, with 10 bases aligning to TRBD1. Germline-derived CDR1 and CDR2 are SQVTM and ANQGSEA. CDR3 length: 14 amino acids. With V trimmed by 6 bases and J by 1 base, 5 bases remained unmatched.

J is TRBJ1-6 and V is TRBV28; 7 bases are a match to TRBD1. CDR3 length: 15 amino acids. CDR1 is MDHEN and CDR2 is SYDVKM in the germline V gene. J gave up 10 bases and V 8 bases, and 14 bases lay outside the gene matches. CDR3 bases: TGTGCCAGCTCTACGATCGACAGGGCGGGATCACCCCTCCACTTT. It translates to CASSTIDRAGSPLHF. The entire variable domain, with the rest obtained from reference TRBV28 and TRBJ1-6, is as follows: DVKVTQSSRYLVKRTGEKVFLECVQDMDHENMFWYRQDPGLGLRLIYFSYDVKMKEKGDIPEGYSVSREKKERFSLILESASTNQTSMYLCASSTIDRAGSPLHFGNGTRLTVT.

The chain carries TRBV11-2 and TRBJ2-7; D unclear. Germline assignment: CDR1 SGHAT and CDR2 FQNNGV. V gave up 1 base and J gave up 7 bases, with 5 bases separating them. The CDR3 is made up of 11 amino acids. The DNA for the CDR3 is TGTGCCAGCAGCTTAGCCAGTGAGCAGTACTTC. Its protein is CASSLASEQYF.

This clone was counted between two and nine times. The rearrangement links TRBV3-1 (or the pseudogene TRBV3-2) to TRBJ2-2; 7 positions agree with TRBD2. CDR3 size: 18 residues. Losses at the gene ends were 4 bases for V and 4 bases for J; bases not matched to a gene: 15. Germline CDR1 reads LGHDT; CDR2 reads YNNKEL (reference sequence). CDR3 sequence reads: CASSPTLQAGELTGELFF. The CDR3, as DNA: TGTGCCAGCAGCCCCACCCTTCAGGCGGGGGAACTCACCGGGGAGCTGTTTTTT.

The V call is TRBV19, the J call TRBJ1-5, with D unclear. Trimming pared 3 bases from V and 5 bases from J, leaving 8 bases between. This CDR3 spans 13 amino acids. CDR1 is LNHDA and CDR2 is SQIVND in the germline V gene (reference sequence). CDR3 in DNA: TGTGCCAGTAGTATGCTTAGAGATCAGCCCCAGCATTTT. This sequence encodes CASSMLRDQPQHF.

Of note for this clone: In the same sample, other DNA sequences code for this CDR3. The chain recombines TRBV4-3 with TRBJ2-6, with TRBD1 as a possible D gene (6 bases). V was pared by 0 bases and J by 0 bases, with 6 bases between. The CDR3 extends over 16 amino acids. The V gene's germline CDR1 is LGHNA and CDR2 YSLEER. CDR3 in DNA: TGCGCCAGCAGCCAAGACAGGGGCTCTGGGGCCAACGTCCTGACTTTC. It encodes CASSQDRGSGANVLTF.

This clone was observed a handful of times. The gene calls are TRBV2 and TRBJ1-5; a possible D gene is TRBD1 (6 bases). Germline V gene data show CDR1 as SNHLY and CDR2 as FYNNEI. Trimming pared 6 bases from V and 11 bases from J, leaving 17 bases between. The length of the CDR3 is 13 residues. The DNA of the CDR3 is TGTGCCAGCAGCGTGGACAGTCATCTGGCCCAGCATTTT. Amino acid sequence: CASSVDSHLAQHF.

The chain employs TRBV21-1 and TRBJ1-5. TRBV21-1 constitutes a pseudogene. This CDR3 has 17 residues. The CDR3 DNA is TGTGCCAGCAGCAAAGTCCATGAAAGCCATAGCAATCAGCCCCAGCATTTT. Protein: CASSKVHESHSNQPQHF.

This rearrangement joins TRBV28 to TRBJ2-1, with 9 bases identical to TRBD1. CDR1 is MDHEN, CDR2 SYDVKM, per germline. The length of the CDR3 is 17 residues. The V segment lost 7 bases and the J segment 8 bases; nucleotides outside the gene matches: 18. The CDR3 DNA reads TGTGCCAGCAACGCCCTAATGGGGGGGACAGGGTATTATGAGCAGTTCTTC. It yields the protein CASNALMGGTGYYEQFF.

This chain connects TRBV10-1 to TRBJ1-2, with 8 positions matching TRBD1. Losses at the gene ends were 6 bases for V and 3 bases for J; bases not matched to a gene: 3. The CDR3 totals 13 residues. In germline, CDR1 is WNHNN, CDR2 SYGVQD (reference sequence). The CDR3 here is CASSLTGDYGYTF. As DNA, the CDR3 is TGCGCCAGCAGCCTGACAGGGGACTATGGCTACACCTTC.

V is TRBV5-1 and J is TRBJ2-3, with TRBD2 matching over 7 bases. The length of the CDR3 is 17 residues. The ends lost 3 bases at V and 5 bases at J; junction bases unmatched: 15. Germline V gives CDR1 SGHRS, CDR2 YFSETQ. Here the CDR3 reads CASSSEGRGTGGDTQYF. In DNA form, the CDR3 reads TGCGCCAGCAGCTCGGAGGGGCGGGGGACCGGGGGAGATACGCAGTATTTT.

V is TRBV28 and J is TRBJ1-2, with 8 bases identical to TRBD1. The CDR3 sequence is 15 residues long. Germline assignment: CDR1 MDHEN and CDR2 SYDVKM. J was trimmed by 5 bases and V by 3 bases; bases with no gene match: 8. DNA of the CDR3: TGTGCCAGCAGTTTTCTGACAGGGGTTGCTTATGGCTACACCTTC. Translation: CASSFLTGVAYGYTF.

This rearrangement joins TRBV3-1 (or the pseudogene TRBV3-2) to TRBJ2-1; TRBD2 might be the D (6 bases). Germline loops: CDR1 LGHDT, CDR2 YNNKEL (reference sequence). There are 16 residues in the CDR3. V lost 4 bases, J lost 13 bases, and 26 bases lay in between. CDR3 protein: CASSLVAPTRDRSQFF. CDR3 coding DNA: TGTGCCAGCAGCCTCGTAGCGCCCACGCGGGATCGTAGTCAGTTCTTC.

The chain joins TRBV4-1 to TRBJ2-1, with 9 bases that match TRBD2. Germline lookup yields CDR1 MGHRA and CDR2 YSYEKL. The CDR3 spans 17 residues. V lost 1 base and J lost 2; bases outside the gene matches: 6. In nucleotides, the CDR3 is TGCGCCAGCAGCCAAGGTCCGCGGGGGGGCCCCTACAATGAGCAGTTCTTC. It is translated as CASSQGPRGGPYNEQFF.

V and J are TRBV2 and TRBJ2-7, with 7 bases identical to TRBD2. Germline lookup yields CDR1 SNHLY and CDR2 FYNNEI. Unmatched junction bases numbered 7, after V lost 6 bases and J lost 5 bases. The length of the CDR3 is 13 residues. The CDR3 spells CASRLAARDEQYF. In DNA, the CDR3 is TGTGCCAGCAGGCTAGCGGCGAGGGACGAGCAGTACTTC.

The CDR3: CASIRGGARETQYF. The CDR3 DNA is TGTGCCAGTATAAGGGGGGGGGCGCGAGAGACCCAGTACTTC. The chain joins TRBV19 to TRBJ2-5; D is perhaps TRBD2 (7 bases). The CDR3 runs to 14 residues. The ends were cut back, 7 bases at V and 4 bases at J, with 16 bases in the middle. Germline V gives CDR1 LNHDA, CDR2 SQIVND (reference sequence).

Comment on this clone: Other DNA sequences from this sample encode an identical CDR3 as well. The chain couples TRBV9 to TRBJ2-2, with unresolved D. V was clipped by 0 bases and J by 1 base, with 4 bases between them. The CDR3 loop spans 14 amino acids. CDR1 is SGDLS and CDR2 is YYNGEE in the germline V gene. Written as DNA, the CDR3 is TGTGCCAGCAGCGTAGGAGGGAACACCGGGGAGCTGTTTTTT. It specifies CASSVGGNTGELFF. Variable domain in full (rest from reference TRBV9 and TRBJ2-2): DSGVTQTPKHLITATGQRVTLRCSPRSGDLSVYWYQQSLDQGLQFLIQYYNGEERAKGNILERFSAQQFPDLHSELNLSSLELGDSALYFCASSVGGNTGELFFGEGSRLTVL.

The V gene is TRBV6-4, the J gene TRBJ2-1; 9 positions agree with TRBD2. After removal of 0 bases from V and 8 bases from J, the junction contained 8 bases not matched to a gene. Per germline, CDR1 MRHNA and CDR2 SNTAGT. This CDR3 has 16 residues. CDR3 region: CASSDSGLAGKDEQFF. The CDR3 DNA sequence: TGTGCCAGCAGTGACTCAGGCCTAGCGGGGAAGGATGAGCAGTTCTTC.

The chain carries TRBV7-8 and TRBJ2-2, with TRBD1 matching 8 bases. The CDR3 covers 17 residues. Germline loops: CDR1 SGHVS, CDR2 FQNEAQ. Unmatched junction bases numbered 9, after V lost 0 bases and J lost 6 bases. CDR3 in amino acids: CASSLALNRGDSGELFF. The CDR3 DNA follows: TGTGCCAGCAGCTTAGCTCTGAACAGGGGGGATTCCGGGGAGCTGTTTTTT.

CDR3 nucleotide sequence: TGTGCCAGCAGCCAAGATCCAGGGGTGAACACTGAAGCTTTCTTT. It specifies CASSQDPGVNTEAFF. The chain carries TRBV3-1 (or the pseudogene TRBV3-2) and TRBJ1-1; the D gene is possibly TRBD1 (6 bases). V was shortened by 0 bases and J by 0 bases, with 8 bases between the two germline ends. The CDR3 loop spans 15 amino acids. The germline CDR1 and CDR2 sequences are LGHDT and YNNKEL (reference sequence).